This T cell receptor beta chain came from a study of T-cell memory formation after mild COVID-19. The CDR3 is made up of 11 amino acids. Germline V gene sequence: CDR1 SEHNR, CDR2 FQNEAQ (reference sequence). The V gene lost 2 bases and the J gene lost 7 bases, with 6 bases spanning the gap. One entry per CDR3 protein, called by TCRdb with MiXCR from the 5' RACE reads. The profile shows 360,000 or so distinct CDR3 sequences, 25% to 30% of them singletons. Turning to this clonotype: Its antigen is still unknown.

Whole-study findings and limits: Pre-infection memory showed some responding clones, and this suggested that cross-reactive memory joined. From day 15 to 85, contracting clones were balanced between CD4 and CD8, whereas later expanders leaned toward CD4+.

This TCR derives from an adult woman who had mild COVID-19 (a few samples of this study predate the infection). Cell type and time point are not known. V gene TRBV7-9 combines with J gene TRBJ2-7; D is unresolved. The sequenced material came from PBMCs or a T cell subset sorted from them (not recorded which). CDR3 protein: CASSLQWEQYF. CDR3 DNA: TGTGCCAGCAGCTTACAGTGGGAGCAGTACTTC.